These 30 T cell receptor beta chains came from one sample sequenced in a study of cytomegalovirus exposure and HLA in healthy donors. The PCR used 60 Vbeta and 13 Jbeta primers. Sequencing was performed with immunoSEQ multiplex PCR; in TCRdb, only in-frame clones are kept and a portion is missing. The table lists about 130,000 clones, roughly 79% of them singletons. The sequenced sample consisted of PBMCs. These receptors were taken from a woman in her thirties or forties in good health and CMV-seronegative.

The chain couples TRBV28 to TRBJ2-7, with no clear D. Deletions cut 6 bases from V and 6 bases from J, with 15 bases between. Germline CDR1 reads MDHEN; CDR2 reads SYDVKM. CDR3 length equals 13 residues. CDR3 protein: CASSTVQTFEQYF. In DNA, the CDR3 is TGTGCCAGCAGCACAGTACAGACCTTCGAGCAGTACTTC.

The V and J genes are TRBV20-1 and TRBJ2-2; D remains unclear. In germline, CDR1 is DFQATT, CDR2 SNEGSKA (reference sequence). The CDR3 has 11 amino acids. Deletions cut 5 bases from V and 5 bases from J, with 6 bases between. The DNA for the CDR3 is TGCAGTGCTCCAGATACCGGGGAGCTGTTTTTT. This codes for CSAPDTGELFF.

The chain has TRBV28 and TRBJ2-7, with TRBD1 identical over 9 bases. Germline V lookup: CDR1 MDHEN, CDR2 SYDVKM. With V trimmed by 6 bases and J by 2 bases, 8 bases remained unmatched. The CDR3 consists of 15 residues. The CDR3 region is CASSTPGQGPYEQYF. The CDR3 DNA is TGTGCCAGCAGCACCCCGGGACAGGGCCCCTACGAGCAGTACTTC. Looking up the rest from reference TRBV28 and TRBJ2-7 gives the full variable domain: DVKVTQSSRYLVKRTGEKVFLECVQDMDHENMFWYRQDPGLGLRLIYFSYDVKMKEKGDIPEGYSVSREKKERFSLILESASTNQTSMYLCASSTPGQGPYEQYFGPGTRLTVT.

This clone was found once. The J gene is TRBJ1-1, the V gene TRBV29-1; 7 positions agree with TRBD1. The CDR3 runs 13 residues. The ends lost 1 base at V and 4 bases at J; junction bases unmatched: 3. Germline V gene data show CDR1 as SQVTM and CDR2 as ANQGSEA. The CDR3 reads CSVEAGGGTEAFF. The CDR3 DNA follows: TGCAGCGTTGAAGCAGGGGGAGGCACTGAAGCTTTCTTT.

The rearrangement joins TRBV7-6 to TRBJ2-5; 10 bases fit TRBD1. Germline V gene sequence: CDR1 SGHVS, CDR2 FNYEAQ. Trimming cost V 1 base and J 3 bases; bases outside gene matches: 5. The CDR3 has 16 residues. CDR3: CASSLGFGTGEETQYF. CDR3 DNA sequence: TGTGCCAGCAGCTTAGGGTTTGGGACAGGGGAAGAGACCCAGTACTTC. The full variable domain, rest sourced from reference TRBV7-6 and TRBJ2-5, is GAGVSQSPRYKVTKRGQDVALRCDPISGHVSLYWYRQALGQGPEFLTYFNYEAQQDKSGLPNDRFSAERPEGSISTLTIQRTEQRDSAMYRCASSLGFGTGEETQYFGPGTRLLVL.

The chain combines TRBV9 with TRBJ2-5; TRBD1 agrees at 9 bases. In germline, CDR1 is SGDLS, CDR2 YYNGEE. The CDR3 runs to 15 residues. The ends lost 3 bases at V and 3 bases at J; junction bases unmatched: 6. Written as DNA, the CDR3 is TGTGCCAGCAGCGAATCCGGGACAGGGAAAGAGACCCAGTACTTC. It specifies CASSESGTGKETQYF. The full variable domain, its missing parts supplied by reference TRBV9 and TRBJ2-5, is DSGVTQTPKHLITATGQRVTLRCSPRSGDLSVYWYQQSLDQGLQFLIQYYNGEERAKGNILERFSAQQFPDLHSELNLSSLELGDSALYFCASSESGTGKETQYFGPGTRLLVL.

The chain joins TRBV27 to TRBJ2-2; D may be TRBD2 (5 bases). Germline CDR1 and CDR2: MNHEY and SMNVEV (reference sequence). The CDR3 length is 15 residues. Deletions cut 2 bases from V and 3 bases from J, with 10 bases between. In DNA, the CDR3 is TGTGCCAGCAGTTTAGGGCTAGCAGACACCGGGGAGCTGTTTTTT. Translated, it gives CASSLGLADTGELFF.

CDR3 sequence reads: CASSVVSSSLGTDTQYF. CDR3 DNA: TGTGCCAGCAGCGTAGTCTCTAGCAGCTTGGGCACAGATACGCAGTATTTT. The chain carries TRBV9 and TRBJ2-3, with D maybe TRBD2 (5 bases). Trimming pared 0 bases from V and 1 base from J, leaving 15 bases between. The length of the CDR3 is 17 residues. Germline CDR1 is SGDLS and CDR2 is YYNGEE.

This CDR3 reads CASSLDREAYNEQFF. The CDR3, as DNA: TGTGCCAGCAGCCTAGACAGAGAGGCCTACAATGAGCAGTTCTTC. This chain uses TRBV5-4 with TRBJ2-1, with a possible D match to TRBD1 (5 bases). CDR3 length: 15 amino acids. The germline V gene encodes CDR1 SGHNT and CDR2 YYREEE (reference sequence). The V and J ends lost 4 bases and 2 bases respectively, with 13 bases between them.

This clone was observed once. The V call is TRBV7-8, the J call TRBJ2-5; possibly TRBD1 for D (5 bases). This CDR3 has 15 residues. The V end lost 1 base, the J end lost 2 bases, and 11 bases lay between the germline ends. Looked up from germline, CDR1 is SGHVS and CDR2 is FQNEAQ. The CDR3 nucleotides are TGTGCCAGCAGCTTAGTGGGGAACAGGCAAGAGACCCAGTACTTC. Protein: CASSLVGNRQETQYF.

V usage is TRBV28 and J usage is TRBJ2-7, with D possibly TRBD2 on 6 matching bases. The length of the CDR3 is 12 residues. V was shortened by 4 bases and J by 6 bases, with 10 bases between the two germline ends. Germline V gene sequence: CDR1 MDHEN, CDR2 SYDVKM. The DNA of the CDR3 is TGTGCCAGCAGTTCCCCGGGACTCGAGCAGTACTTC. This encodes CASSSPGLEQYF.

V usage is TRBV27 and J usage is TRBJ2-7, with D perhaps matching TRBD2 (5 bases). V shed 1 base and J shed 2 bases, with 9 bases lying between them. This CDR3 spans 14 amino acids. Germline V gene sequence: CDR1 MNHEY, CDR2 SMNVEV (reference sequence). The chain's CDR3 is CASSLLEGAYEQYF. As DNA, the CDR3 is TGTGCCAGCAGTTTATTAGAGGGCGCCTACGAGCAGTACTTC.

This clone was seen a handful of times. The V and J genes are TRBV7-2 and TRBJ2-5, with a weak D call TRBD2 (6 bases). Germline loops: CDR1 SGHTA, CDR2 FQGNSA. The CDR3 is 14 amino acids. The germline V and J ends were trimmed by 2 bases and 3 bases, with 10 bases remaining between them. In DNA form, the CDR3 reads TGTGCCAGCAGCTTATCAGGCGGGGAAGAGACCCAGTACTTC. Residues: CASSLSGGEETQYF.

CDR3 region: CASSVSLAEDTQYF. The CDR3 DNA follows: TGTGCCAGCAGTGTAAGCCTAGCTGAAGATACGCAGTATTTT. The J gene is TRBJ2-3, the V gene TRBV2; tentative D call: TRBD2 (5 bases). CDR1 is SNHLY and CDR2 is FYNNEI in the germline V gene. The germline V and J ends were trimmed by 4 bases and 5 bases, with 13 bases remaining between them. CDR3 size: 14 residues.

The chain employs TRBV30 and TRBJ2-6, with D uncertain. CDR3 length equals 16 residues. Germline-derived CDR1 and CDR2 are GTSNPN and SVGIG (reference sequence). The V gene lost 0 bases and the J gene lost 0 bases, with 9 bases spanning the gap. The CDR3 DNA reads TGTGCCTGGAGTGTCTATGGCGGCTCTGGGGCCAACGTCCTGACTTTC. It yields the protein CAWSVYGGSGANVLTF. Looking up the rest from reference TRBV30 and TRBJ2-6 gives the full variable domain: SQTIHQWPATLVQPVGSPLSLECTVEGTSNPNLYWYRQAAGRGLQLLFYSVGIGQISSEVPQNLSASRPQDRQFILSSKKLLLSDSGFYLCAWSVYGGSGANVLTFGAGSRLTVL.

This sequence joins TRBV11-2 and TRBJ2-1; the match to TRBD2 covers 9 bases. The CDR3 contains 18 residues. V trimming: 0 bases; J trimming: 0 bases; junction bases outside the gene matches: 6. CDR1 SGHAT and CDR2 FQNNGV come from the germline V gene. The CDR3 bases are TGTGCCAGCAGCTTAGAGCGGGCGGGGGGGCACTCCTACAATGAGCAGTTCTTC. Its protein is CASSLERAGGHSYNEQFF.

This chain connects TRBV7-3 to TRBJ2-7; D perhaps matches TRBD1 (6 bases). This CDR3 spans 13 amino acids. CDR1 is SGHTA, CDR2 FQGTGA, per germline. Deletions cut 3 bases from V and 2 bases from J, with 8 bases between. The CDR3 bases are TGTGCCAGCAGCTTCGGGACAACCTACGAGCAGTACTTC. Its protein product is CASSFGTTYEQYF.

This clone was detected a few times. V is TRBV19 and J is TRBJ2-7, with 8 bases matching TRBD1. Germline V gene sequence: CDR1 LNHDA, CDR2 SQIVND (reference sequence). This CDR3 contains 15 residues. V dropped 1 base and J dropped 6; count of bases not matched to a gene: 8. Written as DNA, the CDR3 is TGTGCCAGTAGTATAGTCCCGACAGGGGAAGGCGAGCAGTACTTC. It is translated as CASSIVPTGEGEQYF. The full variable domain, its missing parts supplied by reference TRBV19 and TRBJ2-7, is DGGITQSPKYLFRKEGQNVTLSCEQNLNHDAMYWYRQDPGQGLRLIYYSQIVNDFQKGDIAEGYSVSREKKESFPLTVTSAQKNPTAFYLCASSIVPTGEGEQYFGPGTRLTVT.

This clone was detected once. The chain links TRBV6-1 to TRBJ1-5, with TRBD1 matching 7 bases. Germline loops: CDR1 MNHNS, CDR2 SASEGT. V gave up 0 bases and J gave up 0 bases; unmatched junction bases: 5. CDR3 length equals 17 residues. The CDR3 nucleotides are TGTGCCAGCAGTGAAGCGGCCGGGACAGTTAGCAATCAGCCCCAGCATTTT. Translation gives CASSEAAGTVSNQPQHF.

The chain recombines TRBV27 with TRBJ2-3, with TRBD2 identical over 9 bases. The J segment lost 4 bases and the V segment lost 6 bases, leaving 11 bases of the junction unmatched. The CDR3 runs 16 residues. Germline V gene lookup returns CDR1 MNHEY and CDR2 SMNVEV (reference sequence). In nucleotides, the CDR3 is TGTGCCAGCAGCCCCGTTTTAGCGGGAGTCCCAGATACGCAGTATTTT. Its protein is CASSPVLAGVPDTQYF.

The J gene is TRBJ2-5, the V gene TRBV29-1, with 12 nucleotides matching TRBD1. From germline, CDR1 is SQVTM and CDR2 ANQGSEA. The CDR3 covers 15 residues. V was pared by 4 bases and J by 4 bases, with 7 bases of the junction left unmatched. In DNA form, the CDR3 reads TGCAGCGTTGTGTGGGACAGGGGGCGGGTAGAGACCCAGTACTTC. Amino acids: CSVVWDRGRVETQYF. The complete variable domain, with remaining parts taken from reference TRBV29-1 and TRBJ2-5, reads SAVISQKPSRDICQRGTSLTIQCQVDSQVTMMFWYRQQPGQSLTLIATANQGSEATYESGFVIDKFPISRPNLTFSTLTVSNMSPEDSSIYLCSVVWDRGRVETQYFGPGTRLLVL.

V gene TRBV25-1 combines with J gene TRBJ1-2; TRBD1 matches at 9 bases. V gave up 5 bases and J gave up 4 bases; unmatched junction bases: 17. Germline V CDR1 and CDR2: MGHDK, SYGVNS. CDR3 length: 18 amino acids. CDR3 DNA: TGTGCCAGCAGTAGGGACATAGGGACAGGGACCCGGTCCTATGGCTACACCTTC. Its translation: CASSRDIGTGTRSYGYTF.

This chain joins TRBV2 and TRBJ2-3, with 7 bases fitting TRBD1. CDR3 length: 15 amino acids. V lost 6 bases to trimming and J lost 0 bases; unmatched junction nucleotides: 6. CDR1 SNHLY and CDR2 FYNNEI come from the germline V gene. CDR3 protein: CASSVDRISTDTQYF. The CDR3 DNA sequence: TGTGCCAGCAGCGTGGACAGGATTAGCACAGATACGCAGTATTTT.

V is TRBV28 and J is TRBJ1-6; 8 bases are a match to TRBD1. The CDR3 has 15 amino acids. Germline CDR1 reads MDHEN; CDR2 reads SYDVKM. Trimming at V came to 4 bases and at J to 6 bases, leaving 5 bases not matched to a gene. CDR3 loop: CASSSGQGFNSPLHF. The CDR3, as DNA: TGTGCCAGCAGTTCAGGACAGGGTTTTAATTCACCCCTCCACTTT.

This chain links TRBV2 with TRBJ2-1; 9 bases agree with TRBD2. Per germline, CDR1 SNHLY and CDR2 FYNNEI. The V gene end was trimmed by 5 bases and the J gene end by 7 bases; junction bases not matched to a gene: 15. This CDR3 region has 17 residues. CDR3 in DNA: TGTGCCAGCAGTTCTCTCTCCCAGCGGGGGGCCGGGAATGAGCAGTTCTTC. It encodes CASSSLSQRGAGNEQFF.

Notes on this clone: A read error may produce the germline difference seen at one junction end. The CDR3 coding sequence is TGTGCCACCAAGGGGTGGGAAGAGGCCCAGTACTTC. Translated, it gives CATKGWEEAQYF. The chain recombines TRBV6-6 with TRBJ2-5, with D perhaps matching TRBD1 (5 bases). The V gene's germline CDR1 is MNHNY and CDR2 SVGAGI (reference sequence). This CDR3 comprises 12 residues.

The gene calls are TRBV29-1 and TRBJ2-5; D may be TRBD2 (6 bases). The V and J ends lost 4 bases and 5 bases respectively, with 11 bases between them. This CDR3 comprises 12 residues. Per the germline V gene, CDR1 is SQVTM and CDR2 is ANQGSEA. The CDR3 coding sequence is TGCAGCGTTGGTTCCGGAGGGGAGACCCAGTACTTC. Its protein product is CSVGSGGETQYF.

This sequence joins TRBV19 and TRBJ2-3, with TRBD2 as a possible D gene (5 bases). Trimming removed 2 bases from V and 2 bases from J, with 14 bases in between. The CDR3 runs 16 residues. The V gene's germline CDR1 is LNHDA and CDR2 SQIVND (reference sequence). The CDR3 DNA is TGTGCCAGTAGTATAATGGCGAGCGGCCTCACAGATACGCAGTATTTT. It translates to CASSIMASGLTDTQYF.

This chain joins TRBV30 and TRBJ2-3; TRBD1 agrees at 9 bases. The germline CDR1 and CDR2 sequences are GTSNPN and SVGIG (reference sequence). Trimming took 7 bases from V and 7 from J; bases not matched to a gene: 9. The CDR3 extends over 13 amino acids. The CDR3 here is CASPGQGTNTQYF. CDR3 in DNA: TGTGCCTCCCCGGGACAGGGTACTAATACGCAGTATTTT.

The rearrangement links TRBV27 to TRBJ2-1, with D possibly matching TRBD2 (6 bases). CDR3 length equals 14 residues. Germline assignment: CDR1 MNHEY and CDR2 SMNVEV (reference sequence). Trimming stripped 3 bases from V and 4 bases from J, with 10 bases between. The CDR3 sequence: CASSFEEGYNEQFF. The CDR3 region has the DNA TGTGCCAGCAGTTTCGAGGAGGGGTACAATGAGCAGTTCTTC.